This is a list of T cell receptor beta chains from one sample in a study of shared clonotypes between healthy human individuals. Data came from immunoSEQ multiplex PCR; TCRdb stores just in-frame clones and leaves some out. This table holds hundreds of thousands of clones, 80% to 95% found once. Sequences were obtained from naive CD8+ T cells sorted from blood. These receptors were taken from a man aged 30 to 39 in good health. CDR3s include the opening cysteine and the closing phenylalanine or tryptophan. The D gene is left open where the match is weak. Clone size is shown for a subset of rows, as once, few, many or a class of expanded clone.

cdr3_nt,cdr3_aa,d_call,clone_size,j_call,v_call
TGTGCCAGCAGCGCCCTAACGGGTGTGAACACTGAAGCTTTCTTT,CASSALTGVNTEAFF,NA,once,TRBJ1-1,TRBV9
TGTGCCACCAGCAGAGATTCGGCCAATCGTAACAATGAGCAGTTCTTC,CATSRDSANRNNEQFF,NA,NA,TRBJ2-1,TRBV15
TGTGCCAGCAGCGCCTCCCGGGGGTCTAACTATGGCTACACCTTC,CASSASRGSNYGYTF,NA,NA,TRBJ1-2,TRBV9
TGTGCCAGCAGCTTAGGGTTCAGGGGGAGAGGGAATGAAAAACTGTTTTTT,CASSLGFRGRGNEKLFF,TRBD1,NA,TRBJ1-4,TRBV11-2
TGTGCCAGCAGTTACGTCGGGTTGGGCGCCACTGAAGCTTTCTTT,CASSYVGLGATEAFF,NA,NA,TRBJ1-1,TRBV6-5
TGCGCCAGCAGCCCCCGACAGGGGGCCACCTACGAGCAGTACTTC,CASSPRQGATYEQYF,TRBD1,NA,TRBJ2-7,TRBV4-1
TGCGCCAGCAGCTCCTCGGTAGCGGGTAGCTCCTACGAGCAGTACTTC,CASSSSVAGSSYEQYF,TRBD2,NA,TRBJ2-7,TRBV5-1
TGCGCCAGCAGTGACAGGGTCTCTTCAGATACGCAGTATTTT,CASSDRVSSDTQYF,NA,NA,TRBJ2-3,TRBV10-1
TGTGCCAGTAGTATAAACCCCTCTACTGGTAATGAGCAGTTCTTC,CASSINPSTGNEQFF,NA,NA,TRBJ2-1,TRBV19
TGTGCCATCCCAATCTTACGGAGGGACAGGGTCCACAATGAGCAGTTCTTC,CAIPILRRDRVHNEQFF,TRBD1,NA,TRBJ2-1,TRBV7-9
TGCAGCGTGACGGGTCTGTGGAATGAGCAGTTCTTC,CSVTGLWNEQFF,NA,NA,TRBJ2-1,TRBV29-1
TGTGCCAGCAGGGACTACGAGCAGTACTTC,CASRDYEQYF,NA,few,TRBJ2-7,TRBV2
TGTGCCAGCAGCCCCACCGGGGGGGGGTACGAGCAGTACTTC,CASSPTGGGYEQYF,TRBD2,NA,TRBJ2-7,TRBV13
TGCGCCAGCTCGTCCGGGGAGCTGTTTTTT,CASSSGELFF,NA,once,TRBJ2-2,TRBV10-2
TGTGCCAGCAGCTCAGAGGAAGGACAGAGCTCCTACGAGCAGTACTTC,CASSSEEGQSSYEQYF,NA,few,TRBJ2-7,TRBV7-9
TGTGCCAGCACCACAGGGCTTAGGGAGCAGTACTTC,CASTTGLREQYF,NA,many,TRBJ2-7,TRBV7-9
TGTGCCAGCAGTGAAGGGGTAGGGGTGCTGATTGTCTATGGCTACACCTTC,CASSEGVGVLIVYGYTF,NA,NA,TRBJ1-2,TRBV6-1
TGTGCCAGCAGCCTAAAGAGATTGGAGCGCTACACCTTC,CASSLKRLERYTF,NA,few,TRBJ1-2,TRBV7-9
TGTGCCAGCAGTTCGGGACTAGCTTACTACAATGAGCAGTTCTTC,CASSSGLAYYNEQFF,TRBD2,once,TRBJ2-1,TRBV27
TGTGCCAGCAGTTACCCAAAGGAGACGGGCTACCATGAGCAGTTCTTC,CASSYPKETGYHEQFF,NA,once,TRBJ2-1,TRBV6-5
TGCGCCAGCAGCCAAGCAACAGGGAGCTACGAGCAGTACTTC,CASSQATGSYEQYF,NA,NA,TRBJ2-7,TRBV4-1
TGTGCCAGCAGTAACCCCCGGACCGGCTCCTACGAGCAGTACTTC,CASSNPRTGSYEQYF,NA,NA,TRBJ2-7,TRBV28
TGTGCCAGCAGCTTGGGGCTAGAGGGAAACATTCAGTACTTC,CASSLGLEGNIQYF,NA,NA,TRBJ2-4,TRBV5-6
TGTGCCAGCAGCTTACGGGCTAGCGGTCTCGGTAATGAGCAGTTCTTC,CASSLRASGLGNEQFF,TRBD2,NA,TRBJ2-1,TRBV7-3
TGCGCCAGCAGCCAAGTCCGGGGGGCCTACGAGCAGTACTTC,CASSQVRGAYEQYF,TRBD2,NA,TRBJ2-7,TRBV4-1
TGTGCCAGCAGCTTGGGCGGGAGTGGTTTCAATGAGCAGTTCTTC,CASSLGGSGFNEQFF,TRBD2,NA,TRBJ2-1,TRBV11-2
TGTGCCAGCCGCGGGACAAGGGGCGAGAACACTGAAGCTTTCTTT,CASRGTRGENTEAFF,NA,NA,TRBJ1-1,TRBV2
TGTGCCAGCAGTGCGGACACTAGCGGTCTAAGCTCCTACGAGCAGTACTTC,CASSADTSGLSSYEQYF,TRBD2,NA,TRBJ2-7,TRBV27
TGTGCCTGGAGGTCCTCGCTCCGCGAGCAGTACTTC,CAWRSSLREQYF,NA,NA,TRBJ2-7,TRBV30
TGTGCCAGCAGGACGACTAGCGGGAGTGGAGAGACCCAGTACTTC,CASRTTSGSGETQYF,TRBD2,NA,TRBJ2-5,TRBV27
TGCGCCAGCAGCTTGGCCTCAGGGGTGAATGAGCAGTTCTTC,CASSLASGVNEQFF,NA,NA,TRBJ2-1,TRBV5-1
TGTGCCAGCAGTTTAGGGACAGATAATCAGCCCCAGCATTTT,CASSLGTDNQPQHF,TRBD1,NA,TRBJ1-5,TRBV27
TGCGCCAGCAGCCAAGTGGGGGCGCCTCCCTACGAGCAGTACTTC,CASSQVGAPPYEQYF,NA,NA,TRBJ2-7,TRBV4-1
TGTGCCAGCAGCTCGCAGGCGTACGAGCAGTACTTC,CASSSQAYEQYF,NA,once,TRBJ2-7,TRBV5-6
TGTGCCAGCTACAGCGGGCACATTCAGTACTTC,CASYSGHIQYF,NA,once,TRBJ2-4,TRBV27
TGCGCCAGTAGGACTAGCGGTTATGATGAGCAGTTCTTC,CASRTSGYDEQFF,TRBD2,NA,TRBJ2-1,TRBV5-1
TGTGCCAGCAGTGAAGGCGTCGCAGGGGCCTCCTACGAGCAGTACTTC,CASSEGVAGASYEQYF,NA,NA,TRBJ2-7,TRBV6-1
TGTGCCAGCAGCTTAAGGGCCAATCAGGGCCCGGGGGAGCTGTTTTTT,CASSLRANQGPGELFF,NA,NA,TRBJ2-2,TRBV7-9
TGTGCCAGCAGCTTAGGCCCCCCTCTCACAGGGGACAATGAGCAGTTCTTC,CASSLGPPLTGDNEQFF,TRBD1,NA,TRBJ2-1,TRBV7-9
TGTGCCAGCAGCTTGGGGGTAGCGGGAGGGTTCGAGCTGTTTTTT,CASSLGVAGGFELFF,TRBD2,NA,TRBJ2-2,TRBV7-8
TGTGCCAGCAGCGTAGTAGCGAACACTGAAGCTTTCTTT,CASSVVANTEAFF,NA,NA,TRBJ1-1,TRBV9
TGTGCCAGTAGTGTCTCCGGGACAGGGACAGAACTGTTTTTT,CASSVSGTGTELFF,TRBD1,NA,TRBJ1-4,TRBV19